This TCR beta chain was recovered during a study of monozygotic twins with inflammatory bowel disease. UMIs that included a 6-nucleotide sample barcode were added by template switching, which took place during cDNA synthesis. TCRdb reprocessed the 5' RACE reads, with one entry per CDR3 protein and no DNA. The sample yields approximately 150,000 distinct CDR3 sequences, of which the top ten take up 2.4%. The CDR3 loop spans 16 amino acids. The germline CDR1 and CDR2 sequences are LGHNA and YSLEER. The study's findings and limits: Versus healthy twins, IBD patients showed fewer clonotypes shared with others, especially with disease activity.

Points on this clonotype: Its antigen is unidentified.

The sequence derives from a human donor with ulcerative colitis or Crohn's disease, or a healthy co-twin of an affected twin (not recorded which). The V and J genes are TRBV4-3 and TRBJ1-2. Sequenced input: blood. CDR3 region: CASSQEHTGRLTDQTF.